Sequencing of this T cell receptor beta chain was carried out in a study of untreated major depressive disorder. Here immunoSEQ multiplex PCR was the method, and the copy in TCRdb shows in-frame clones only, minus some. The sample lists around 20,000 clones; nearly 90% were seen once. Trimming removed 2 bases at V and 8 bases at J, with 12 bases between. The CDR3 length is 13 residues. The V gene's germline CDR1 is MNHEY and CDR2 SMNVEV (reference sequence). This clonotype was obtained from a middle-aged woman in good health. Sequenced input: CD4+ T cells from PBMCs. V is TRBV27 and J is TRBJ1-2; D may be TRBD1 (5 bases). In DNA form, the CDR3 reads TGTGCCAGCAGTTTAGGGAGGGGCGACGGCTACACCTTC. It encodes CASSLGRGDGYTF.